The rows below give T cell receptor beta chains drawn from one sample of a study of shared clonotypes between healthy human individuals. Generated by immunoSEQ multiplex PCR, the TCRdb table keeps only in-frame clones and is missing some. The table includes about 2.4 million clones, approximately 90% detected once. Sequenced sample: naive CD4+ T cells sorted from blood. These receptors were collected from a young man in good health. The CDR3 runs from the conserved cysteine through the conserved F or W. A D gene is named only where the DNA matches it firmly. The size entry is marked missing in some rows and otherwise reads once, few, many or a size class.

V gene	clone size	D gene	J gene	CDR3 DNA	CDR3 protein
TRBV30	few	-	TRBJ1-1	TGTGCCTGGAGTGTATCTTGGACGGGCACCGAAGCTTTCTTT	CAWSVSWTGTEAFF
TRBV7-9	-	-	TRBJ2-1	TGTGCCAGCAGTTACCAGCCTCTCGAGCAGTTCTTC	CASSYQPLEQFF
TRBV19	-	-	TRBJ2-5	TGTGCCAGTAGGCAGGACGGGATGGCTGCGGAGACCCAGTACTTC	CASRQDGMAAETQYF
TRBV7-9	-	TRBD1	TRBJ1-5	TGTGCCAGCAGCTCCAACCCTACAGGGGCGCGTGGTCAGCCCCAGCATTTT	CASSSNPTGARGQPQHF
TRBV5-1	-	TRBD2	TRBJ2-3	TGCGCCAGCAGCCAACTGGGACTAGCGGGAGGGTCGGCAGATACGCAGTATTTT	CASSQLGLAGGSADTQYF
TRBV19	-	TRBD1	TRBJ2-7	TGTGCCAGTAGGGGGACAGGAACCTACGAGCAGTACTTC	CASRGTGTYEQYF
TRBV5-6	-	-	TRBJ2-1	TGTGCCAGCAGCCTTGACTCTTCCTACAATGAGCAGTTCTTC	CASSLDSSYNEQFF
TRBV7-9	once	-	TRBJ1-4	TGTGCCAGCAGCTTAGGGCCAGGGAGGAAGACTAATGAAAAACTGTTTTTT	CASSLGPGRKTNEKLFF
TRBV7-2	once	-	TRBJ1-1	TGTGCCAGCAGCTTGAGGGTAACTGAAGCTTTCTTT	CASSLRVTEAFF
TRBV5-1	-	TRBD1	TRBJ1-4	TGCGCCAGCAGCTCTTCCGGGACAGCTAATGAAAAACTGTTTTTT	CASSSSGTANEKLFF
TRBV28	-	TRBD1	TRBJ2-7	TGTGCCAGCACTCTTCCGGGACAGAGCTTCTACGAGCAGTACTTC	CASTLPGQSFYEQYF
TRBV30	-	-	TRBJ1-3	TGTGCCTGGAGTGCGGACGGTAGCTCTGGAAACACCATATATTTT	CAWSADGSSGNTIYF
TRBV7-2	-	TRBD2	TRBJ2-1	TGTGCCAGCAGCCCGGGACTAGGAATTAATGAGCAGTTCTTC	CASSPGLGINEQFF
TRBV10-2	-	TRBD2	TRBJ2-1	TGCGCCAGCATAAGCGGGGGGGGTAATGAGCAGTTCTTC	CASISGGGNEQFF
TRBV7-9	once	TRBD1	TRBJ1-1	TGTGCCAGCAGCTTAACTCCCGGGACAGGGTACACTGAAGCTTTCTTT	CASSLTPGTGYTEAFF
TRBV5-6	once	TRBD1	TRBJ1-1	TGTGCCAGCAGTTTTCGTTATATCCGGGACAGGGCCACTGAAGCTTTCTTT	CASSFRYIRDRATEAFF
TRBV18	-	-	TRBJ1-1	TGTGCCAGCTCACCACCTTCGCGAGCTGACACTGAAGCTTTCTTT	CASSPPSRADTEAFF
TRBV6-5	-	-	TRBJ2-7	TGTGCCAGCAGTTACAAGGGGCAGGGGTACGAGCAGTACTTC	CASSYKGQGYEQYF
TRBV2	once	TRBD1	TRBJ2-6	TGTGCCAGCAGTCGGGACAGGGTCGGCTCTGGGGCCAACGTCCTGACTTTC	CASSRDRVGSGANVLTF
TRBV5-8	-	TRBD1	TRBJ1-2	TGTGCCAGCACCGCATCACAGGGGAGGGATGGCTACACCTTC	CASTASQGRDGYTF
TRBV10-2	-	-	TRBJ1-5	TGCGCCAGCAGTGAGTCGGACGGCAGGACTATTCAGCCCCAGCATTTT	CASSESDGRTIQPQHF
TRBV5-1	once	TRBD2	TRBJ2-3	TGCGCCAGCAGCTTGGAGGTGCGGGGGGCCGGGGATACGCAGTATTTT	CASSLEVRGAGDTQYF
TRBV7-2	-	-	TRBJ1-2	TGTGCCAGCAGCTTGGGAGTGCTTGGGGGTTATGGCTACACCTTC	CASSLGVLGGYGYTF
TRBV5-1	once	-	TRBJ1-4	TGCGCCAGCAGAACGGATCCCGGGACTAATGAAAAACTGTTTTTT	CASRTDPGTNEKLFF
TRBV7-9	-	-	TRBJ1-1	TGTGCCAGCAGCTTGCGGCAGGGAGGTAACACTGAAGCTTTCTTT	CASSLRQGGNTEAFF
TRBV30	-	-	TRBJ2-7	TGTGCCTGGAATATGGGGACGAATACCTACGAGCAGTACTTC	CAWNMGTNTYEQYF
TRBV10-3	few	TRBD1	TRBJ1-1	TGTGCCATCAGACGACAGGGAGAAGATAACACTGAAGCTTTCTTT	CAIRRQGEDNTEAFF
TRBV19	-	TRBD1	TRBJ2-5	TGTGCCAGTAGCCCACGACCGACAGGGGCCCAAGAGACCCAGTACTTC	CASSPRPTGAQETQYF
TRBV2	-	-	TRBJ2-1	TGTGCCAGCGGGGGGACTGGGTACAATGAGCAGTTCTTC	CASGGTGYNEQFF
TRBV7-2	-	-	TRBJ1-2	TGTGCCAGCAGCCTGCAGGGTGGCGGCTACACCTTC	CASSLQGGGYTF
TRBV2	-	-	TRBJ1-1	TGTGCCAGCAGACGCACCGGGTCTGAAGCTTTCTTT	CASRRTGSEAFF
TRBV5-1	-	-	TRBJ2-7	TGCGCCAGCAGCCCCCGGACCCAGTACGAGCAGTACTTC	CASSPRTQYEQYF
TRBV28	-	TRBD1	TRBJ1-5	TGTGCCAGCAGCAGCACAGGGGGTAATCAGCCCCAGCATTTT	CASSSTGGNQPQHF
TRBV29-1	-	-	TRBJ2-5	TGCAGCGGGGGACCTGGGGTAGAGACCCAGTACTTC	CSGGPGVETQYF
TRBV10-2	-	-	TRBJ2-7	TGCGCCAGCAGCGGGAGCGGCTACGAGCAGTACTTC	CASSGSGYEQYF
TRBV7-2	few	-	TRBJ2-7	TGTGCCAGCAGCTTTAGTGGGGAGCAGTACTTC	CASSFSGEQYF
TRBV5-4	-	TRBD2	TRBJ2-2	TGTGCCAGCAGCTTGAGCGGCCGAGCGGGAGGGCTGGCCGGGGAGCTGTTTTTT	CASSLSGRAGGLAGELFF
TRBV6-6	few	-	TRBJ1-1	TGTGCCAGCAGTCTGACAGCTAAGAACACTGAAGCTTTCTTT	CASSLTAKNTEAFF
TRBV2	-	-	TRBJ2-3	TGTGCCAGCAGGATCGCAGATACGCAGTATTTT	CASRIADTQYF
TRBV27	-	-	TRBJ2-2	TGTGCCAGCAGTTGGGGCGCGAACACCGGGGAGCTGTTTTTT	CASSWGANTGELFF
TRBV27	-	TRBD1	TRBJ2-4	TGTGCCAGCAGCGACGACAGGGGAGCGAACATTCAGTACTTC	CASSDDRGANIQYF
TRBV15	-	TRBD1	TRBJ1-5	TGTGCCACCAGCAGAGAACCAGGGACAGGGAGGGCTACTCAGCCCCAGCATTTT	CATSREPGTGRATQPQHF
TRBV19	-	-	TRBJ2-7	TGTGCCAGTAGTATGGTTCAGGGCGAGTCCGAGCAGTACTTC	CASSMVQGESEQYF
TRBV19	-	-	TRBJ1-2	TGTGCCAGTAGCAAACAGGGTGCCTCTATGTACTACACCTTC	CASSKQGASMYYTF
TRBV5-1	-	-	TRBJ2-1	TGCGCCAGCAGCTTTATAACAGGGACCTACAATGAGCAGTTCTTC	CASSFITGTYNEQFF
TRBV7-8	-	-	TRBJ2-7	TGTGCCAGCAGCTTAGATTGGCTACCGCTCTCCTACGAGCAGTACTTC	CASSLDWLPLSYEQYF
TRBV4-2	-	-	TRBJ2-7	TGTGCCAGCGGGGAACCACTCTACGAGCAGTACTTC	CASGEPLYEQYF
TRBV10-3	-	-	TRBJ2-2	TGTGCCATCAGTGAAGCGGGGACAGGGAACACCGGGGAGCTGTTTTTT	CAISEAGTGNTGELFF
TRBV28	-	-	TRBJ1-5	TGTGCCAGCAGTACGGCAGGGAATAGCAATCAGCCCCAGCATTTT	CASSTAGNSNQPQHF
TRBV11-2	-	TRBD2	TRBJ2-2	TGTGCCAGCAGCCCTTCAATAGCGGGAGTCGGGGAGCTGTTTTTT	CASSPSIAGVGELFF
TRBV7-2	-	TRBD1	TRBJ2-3	TGTGCCAGCAGCGGGTGGACAGGGCCCACAGATACGCAGTATTTT	CASSGWTGPTDTQYF
TRBV9	-	-	TRBJ1-3	TGTGCCAGCAGCGTATCGGCCAACCAAGGATTTGGAAACACCATATATTTT	CASSVSANQGFGNTIYF
TRBV4-1	-	TRBD1	TRBJ2-7	TGCGCCAGCAGCCGTGACAGGGCAGCCTGGTCCTACGAGCAGTACTTC	CASSRDRAAWSYEQYF
TRBV11-2	few	-	TRBJ1-5	TGTGCCAGCAGCCCTAGCCTAAATCAGCCCCAGCATTTT	CASSPSLNQPQHF